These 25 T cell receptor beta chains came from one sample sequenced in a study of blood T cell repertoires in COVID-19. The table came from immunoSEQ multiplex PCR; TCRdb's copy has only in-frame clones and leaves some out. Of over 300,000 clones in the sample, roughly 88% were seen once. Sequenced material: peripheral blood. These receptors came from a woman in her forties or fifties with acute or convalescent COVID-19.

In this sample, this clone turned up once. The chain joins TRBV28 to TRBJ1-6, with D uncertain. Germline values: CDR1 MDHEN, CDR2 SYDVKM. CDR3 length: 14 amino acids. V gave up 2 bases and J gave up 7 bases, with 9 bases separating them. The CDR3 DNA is TGTGCCAGCAGTTTAAGACCGGGGAATTCACCCCTCCACTTT. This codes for CASSLRPGNSPLHF.

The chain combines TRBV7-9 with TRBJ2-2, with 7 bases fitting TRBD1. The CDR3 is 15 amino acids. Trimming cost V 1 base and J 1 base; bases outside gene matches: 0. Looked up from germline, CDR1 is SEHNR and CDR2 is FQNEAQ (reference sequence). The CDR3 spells CASSLGDRNTGELFF. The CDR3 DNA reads TGTGCCAGCAGCTTAGGGGACAGGAACACCGGGGAGCTGTTTTTT.

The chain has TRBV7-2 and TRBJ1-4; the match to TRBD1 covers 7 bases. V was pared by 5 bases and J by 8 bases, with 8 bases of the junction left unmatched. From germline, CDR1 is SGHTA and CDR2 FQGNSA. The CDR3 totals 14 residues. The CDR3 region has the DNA TGTGCCAGCAGCCCCGACAGGGCCCAGGAAAAACTGTTTTTT. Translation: CASSPDRAQEKLFF.

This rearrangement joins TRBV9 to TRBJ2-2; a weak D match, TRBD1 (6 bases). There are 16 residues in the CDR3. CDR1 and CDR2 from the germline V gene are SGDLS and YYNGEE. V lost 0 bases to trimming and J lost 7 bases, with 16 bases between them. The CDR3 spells CASSVAPRGAGGELFF. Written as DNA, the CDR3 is TGTGCCAGCAGCGTAGCCCCCAGGGGCGCCGGCGGGGAGCTGTTTTTT.

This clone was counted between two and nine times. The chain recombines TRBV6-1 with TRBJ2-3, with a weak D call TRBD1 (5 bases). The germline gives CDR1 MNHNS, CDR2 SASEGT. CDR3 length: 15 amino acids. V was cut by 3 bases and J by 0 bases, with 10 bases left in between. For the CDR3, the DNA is TGTGCCAGCAGTGATAGGGGCTTTAGCACAGATACGCAGTATTTT. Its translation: CASSDRGFSTDTQYF.

DNA for the CDR3: TGTGCCAGTAGCCCCGGTAACGGGGTAGCGGGGACCTACGAGCAGTACTTC. Residues: CASSPGNGVAGTYEQYF. The chain employs TRBV19 and TRBJ2-7; 8 positions match TRBD2. The germline V gene has CDR1 LNHDA and CDR2 SQIVND (reference sequence). CDR3 length equals 17 residues. J was trimmed by 2 bases and V by 6 bases; bases with no gene match: 15.

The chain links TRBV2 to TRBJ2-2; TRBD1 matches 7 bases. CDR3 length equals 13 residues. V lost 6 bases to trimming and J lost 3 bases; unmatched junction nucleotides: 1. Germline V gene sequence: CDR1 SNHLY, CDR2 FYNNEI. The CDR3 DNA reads TGTGCCAGCAGGGACAGGTACACCGGGGAGCTGTTTTTT. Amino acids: CASRDRYTGELFF. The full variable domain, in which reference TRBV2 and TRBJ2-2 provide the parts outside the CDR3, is EPEVTQTPSHQVTQMGQEVILRCVPISNHLYFYWYRQILGQKVEFLVSFYNNEISEKSEIFDDQFSVERPDGSNFTLKIRSTKLEDSAMYFCASRDRYTGELFFGEGSRLTVL.

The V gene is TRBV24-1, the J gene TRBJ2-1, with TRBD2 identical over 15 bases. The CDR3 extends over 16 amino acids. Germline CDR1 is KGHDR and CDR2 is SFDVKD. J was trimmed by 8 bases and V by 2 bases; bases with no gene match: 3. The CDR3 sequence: CATSDSGLAGGYEQFF. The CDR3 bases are TGTGCCACCAGTGATTCGGGACTAGCGGGAGGCTATGAGCAGTTCTTC.

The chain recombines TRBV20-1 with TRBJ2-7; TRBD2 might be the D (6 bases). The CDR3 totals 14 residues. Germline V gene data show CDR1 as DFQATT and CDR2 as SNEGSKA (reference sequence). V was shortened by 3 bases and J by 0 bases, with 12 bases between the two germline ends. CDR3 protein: CSASGRGLSYEQYF. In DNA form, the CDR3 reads TGCAGTGCTAGTGGGCGGGGCCTCTCCTACGAGCAGTACTTC.

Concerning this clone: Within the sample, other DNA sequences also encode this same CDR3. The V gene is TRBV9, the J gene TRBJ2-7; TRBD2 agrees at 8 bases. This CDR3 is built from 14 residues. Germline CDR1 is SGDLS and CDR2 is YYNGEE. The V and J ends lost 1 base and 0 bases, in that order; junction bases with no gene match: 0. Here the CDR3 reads CASSVTSGSYEQYF. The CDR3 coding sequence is TGTGCCAGCAGCGTAACTAGCGGCTCCTACGAGCAGTACTTC.

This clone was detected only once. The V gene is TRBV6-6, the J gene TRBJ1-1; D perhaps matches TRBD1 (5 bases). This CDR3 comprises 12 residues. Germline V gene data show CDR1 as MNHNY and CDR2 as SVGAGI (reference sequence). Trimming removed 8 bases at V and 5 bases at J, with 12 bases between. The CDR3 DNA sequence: TGTGCCAGCTCCACGGGGGAAACTGAAGCTTTCTTT. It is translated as CASSTGETEAFF.

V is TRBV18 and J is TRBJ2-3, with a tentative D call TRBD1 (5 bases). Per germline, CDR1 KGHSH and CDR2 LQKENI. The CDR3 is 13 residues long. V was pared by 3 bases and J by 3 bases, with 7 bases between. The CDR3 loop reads CASSPRQTDTQYF. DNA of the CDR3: TGTGCCAGCTCACCCCGACAGACAGATACGCAGTATTTT.

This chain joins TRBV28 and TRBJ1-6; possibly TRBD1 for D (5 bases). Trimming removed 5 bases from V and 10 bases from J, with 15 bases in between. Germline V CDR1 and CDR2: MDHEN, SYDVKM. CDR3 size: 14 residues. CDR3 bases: TGTGCCAGCAGTCCTGGGGCAGGGAACTCACCCCTCCACTTT. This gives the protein CASSPGAGNSPLHF. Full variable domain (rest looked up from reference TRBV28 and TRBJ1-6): DVKVTQSSRYLVKRTGEKVFLECVQDMDHENMFWYRQDPGLGLRLIYFSYDVKMKEKGDIPEGYSVSREKKERFSLILESASTNQTSMYLCASSPGAGNSPLHFGNGTRLTVT.

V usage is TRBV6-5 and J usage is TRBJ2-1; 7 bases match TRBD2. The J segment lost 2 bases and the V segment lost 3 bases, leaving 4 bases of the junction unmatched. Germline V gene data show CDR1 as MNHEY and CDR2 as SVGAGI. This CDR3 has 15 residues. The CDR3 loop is CASSYGGGPYNEQFF. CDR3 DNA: TGTGCCAGCAGTTATGGGGGAGGGCCCTACAATGAGCAGTTCTTC.

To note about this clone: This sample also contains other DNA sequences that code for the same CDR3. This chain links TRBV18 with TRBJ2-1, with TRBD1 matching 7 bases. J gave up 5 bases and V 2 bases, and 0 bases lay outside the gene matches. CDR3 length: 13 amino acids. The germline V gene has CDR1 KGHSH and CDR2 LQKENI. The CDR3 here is CASSPTGDNEQFF. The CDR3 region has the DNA TGTGCCAGCTCACCAACAGGGGACAATGAGCAGTTCTTC.

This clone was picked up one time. The CDR3 loop is CASSRVVNTEAFF. The DNA of the CDR3 is TGTGCCAGCAGTCGGGTTGTGAACACTGAAGCTTTCTTT. The genes are TRBV6-5 and TRBJ1-1; no reliable D call. The V gene's germline CDR1 is MNHEY and CDR2 SVGAGI. The CDR3 sequence is 13 residues long. The V gene lost 5 bases and the J gene lost 0 bases, with 7 bases spanning the gap.

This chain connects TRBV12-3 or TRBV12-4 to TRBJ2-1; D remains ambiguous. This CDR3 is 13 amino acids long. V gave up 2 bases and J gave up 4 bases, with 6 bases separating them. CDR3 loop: CASSLWSYNEQFF. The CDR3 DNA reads TGTGCCAGCAGTTTATGGAGTTACAATGAGCAGTTCTTC.

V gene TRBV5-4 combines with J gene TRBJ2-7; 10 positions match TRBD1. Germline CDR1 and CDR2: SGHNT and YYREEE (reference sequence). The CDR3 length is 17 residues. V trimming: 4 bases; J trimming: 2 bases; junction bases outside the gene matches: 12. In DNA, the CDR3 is TGTGCCAGCAGCGACCTAGAGGGACAGGGGATTACCTACGAGCAGTACTTC. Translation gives CASSDLEGQGITYEQYF.

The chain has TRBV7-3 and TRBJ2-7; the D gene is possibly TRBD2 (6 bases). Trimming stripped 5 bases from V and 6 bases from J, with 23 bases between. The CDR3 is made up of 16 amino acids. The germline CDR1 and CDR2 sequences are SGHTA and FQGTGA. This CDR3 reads CASSPTSGATGVEQYF. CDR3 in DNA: TGTGCCAGCAGCCCAACTTCGGGAGCCACGGGGGTCGAGCAGTACTTC.

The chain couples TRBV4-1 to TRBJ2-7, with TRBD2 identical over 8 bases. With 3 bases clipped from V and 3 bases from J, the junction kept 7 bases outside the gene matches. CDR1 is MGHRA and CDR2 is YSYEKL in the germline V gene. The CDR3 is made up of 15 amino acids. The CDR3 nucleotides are TGCGCCAGCAGCCAGTCACCGGGACTAGACTACGAGCAGTACTTC. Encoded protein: CASSQSPGLDYEQYF.

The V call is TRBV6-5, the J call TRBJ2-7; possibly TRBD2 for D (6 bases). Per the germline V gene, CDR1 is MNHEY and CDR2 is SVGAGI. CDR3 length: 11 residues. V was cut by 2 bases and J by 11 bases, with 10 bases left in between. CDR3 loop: CASSYSRREYF. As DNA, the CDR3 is TGTGCCAGCAGTTACAGTAGGAGGGAGTACTTC.

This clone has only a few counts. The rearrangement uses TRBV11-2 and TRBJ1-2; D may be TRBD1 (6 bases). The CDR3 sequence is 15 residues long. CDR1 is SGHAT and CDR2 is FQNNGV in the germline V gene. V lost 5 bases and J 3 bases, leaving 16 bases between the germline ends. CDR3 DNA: TGTGCCAGCAGCCAACCCACAGGGCTGGACTATGGCTACACCTTC. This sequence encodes CASSQPTGLDYGYTF.

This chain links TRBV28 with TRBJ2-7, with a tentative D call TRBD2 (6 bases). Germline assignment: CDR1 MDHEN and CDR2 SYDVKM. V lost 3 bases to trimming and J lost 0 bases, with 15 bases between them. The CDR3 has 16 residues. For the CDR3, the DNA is TGTGCCAGCAGTTTTCACCTGGGGAGGATCTCCTACGAGCAGTACTTC. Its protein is CASSFHLGRISYEQYF. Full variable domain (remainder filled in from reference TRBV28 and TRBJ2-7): DVKVTQSSRYLVKRTGEKVFLECVQDMDHENMFWYRQDPGLGLRLIYFSYDVKMKEKGDIPEGYSVSREKKERFSLILESASTNQTSMYLCASSFHLGRISYEQYFGPGTRLTVT.

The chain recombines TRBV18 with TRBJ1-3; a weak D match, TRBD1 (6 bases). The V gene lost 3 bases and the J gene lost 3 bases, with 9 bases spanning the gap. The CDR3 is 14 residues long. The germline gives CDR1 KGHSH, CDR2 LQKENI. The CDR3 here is CASSPTTGGNTIYF. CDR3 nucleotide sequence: TGTGCCAGCTCACCTACGACAGGTGGAAACACCATATATTTT.

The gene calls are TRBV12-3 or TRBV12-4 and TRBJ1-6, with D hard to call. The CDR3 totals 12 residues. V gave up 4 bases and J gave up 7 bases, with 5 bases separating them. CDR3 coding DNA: TGTGCCAGCAGTTACTTGAATTCACCCCTCCACTTT. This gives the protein CASSYLNSPLHF.